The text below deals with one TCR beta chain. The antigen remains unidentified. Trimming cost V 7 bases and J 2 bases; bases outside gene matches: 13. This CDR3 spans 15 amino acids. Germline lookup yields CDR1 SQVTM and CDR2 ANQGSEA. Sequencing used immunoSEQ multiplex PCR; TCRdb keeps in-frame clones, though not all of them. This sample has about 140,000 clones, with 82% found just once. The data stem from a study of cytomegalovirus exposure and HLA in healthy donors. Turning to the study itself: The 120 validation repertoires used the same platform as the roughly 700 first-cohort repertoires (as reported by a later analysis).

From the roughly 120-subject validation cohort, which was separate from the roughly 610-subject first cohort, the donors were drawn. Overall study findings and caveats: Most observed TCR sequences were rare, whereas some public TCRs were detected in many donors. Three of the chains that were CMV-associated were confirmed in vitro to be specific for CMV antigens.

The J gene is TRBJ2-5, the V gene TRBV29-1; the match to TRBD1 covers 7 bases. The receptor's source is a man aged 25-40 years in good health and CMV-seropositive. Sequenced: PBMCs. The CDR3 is CSAEGATGEQETQYF. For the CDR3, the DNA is TGCAGCGCTGAGGGGGCTACCGGGGAACAAGAGACCCAGTACTTC.